This T cell receptor (beta chain) was captured in a study of shared clonotypes between healthy human individuals. This CDR3 is built from 14 residues. Germline CDR1 and CDR2: MNHEY and SMNVEV (reference sequence). Trimming stripped 6 bases from V and 6 bases from J, with 18 bases between. Overall study findings and caveats: The authors sampled blood alone, and tissue repertoires likely differ.

A note on this clone: Antigen unknown.

Over several immunoSEQ plates, each subset's genomic DNA was distributed in even portions. For unsorted PBMC, 300 ng DNA per replicate equaled tens of thousands of T cell genomes. Clones were sequenced by immunoSEQ multiplex PCR, and TCRdb holds only the in-frame ones, with some missing. The sample contains 450,000 to 500,000 clones, about 78% of which appear only once. V gene TRBV27 combines with J gene TRBJ2-7; D perhaps matches TRBD1 (6 bases). The TCR comes from a woman in her 40s in good health. Some clones in this sample may be carry-over from other donors' samples. The source material was PBMCs. As DNA, the CDR3 is TGTGCCAGCAGGATGCAGGGGTTTAGGCTCGAGCAGTACTTC. It yields the protein CASRMQGFRLEQYF.